These 21 T cell receptor beta chains were all obtained from the same sample, sequenced in a study of T cells after yellow fever vaccination. TCRdb fed the 5' RACE reads into MiXCR, producing one record per CDR3 protein. The data show over 45,000 distinct CDR3 sequences, 7.1% seen once. Sequencing was performed on CD8+ T cells sorted from PBMCs, taken on the day of the first yellow fever vaccination. The source of these receptors is a man aged 18 to 35 who received the YFV17D yellow fever vaccine.

In the case of this clonotype: A much larger clone lies a single base off, so this may be a read error. The chain joins TRBV5-4 to TRBJ2-5, with D uncertain. V dropped 1 base and J dropped 4 bases, with 11 bases sitting between them. Germline CDR1 SGHNT, CDR2 YYREEE (reference sequence). The length of the CDR3 is 14 residues. The chain's CDR3 is CASSLIGHLETQYF. DNA of the CDR3: TGTGCCAGCAGCTTGATTGGGCATTTAGAGACCCAGTACTTC.

The rearrangement uses TRBV6-1 and TRBJ1-4, with D tentatively TRBD1 (6 bases). The CDR3 spans 16 residues. Germline CDR1 reads MNHNS; CDR2 reads SASEGT. Between the trimmed V and J ends, which lost 4 bases and 6 bases, there was a span of 18 bases. The chain's CDR3 is CASSAFGGAGDEKLFF. The CDR3 nucleotides are TGTGCCAGCAGTGCTTTCGGGGGGGCTGGCGATGAAAAACTGTTTTTT.

This clonotype was detected ten times or more. The rearrangement links TRBV6-1 to TRBJ2-7; D assignment may be TRBD1 or TRBD2 (5 bases each). V was shortened by 4 bases and J by 0 bases, with 19 bases between the two germline ends. The CDR3 is 17 amino acids. Germline values: CDR1 MNHNS, CDR2 SASEGT. The CDR3 nucleotides read TGTGCCAGCAGTGGACTGAACCGGGACGACAGCTCCTACGAGCAGTACTTC. The encoded protein is CASSGLNRDDSSYEQYF.

The V gene is TRBV4-3, the J gene TRBJ2-7; TRBD1 matches at 8 bases. Germline V gene lookup returns CDR1 LGHNA and CDR2 YSLEER. The CDR3 has 17 amino acids. With V trimmed by 0 bases and J by 3 bases, 10 bases remained unmatched. This CDR3 is CASSQEDRTGIGYEQYF. The CDR3 DNA reads TGCGCCAGCAGCCAAGAAGATCGGACAGGGATAGGCTACGAGCAGTACTTC.

This clonotype occurred many times. This chain uses TRBV6-6 with TRBJ2-7; 7 nucleotides match TRBD1. This CDR3 has 13 amino acids. Germline V gene sequence: CDR1 MNHNY, CDR2 SVGAGI (reference sequence). The J segment lost 3 bases and the V segment lost 3 bases, leaving 2 bases of the junction unmatched. The CDR3 DNA is TGTGCCAGCAGTTATAACAGGGGCTACGAGCAGTACTTC. Amino acids: CASSYNRGYEQYF.

Ten or more counts support this clonotype. The V call is TRBV5-1, the J call TRBJ1-2, with 11 bases matching TRBD1. The length of the CDR3 is 14 residues. Germline-derived CDR1 and CDR2 are SGHRS and YFSETQ. Unmatched junction bases numbered 6, after V lost 3 bases and J lost 8 bases. The CDR3 bases are TGCGCCAGCAGCTGGGGACAGGGGGACGGCGGCTACACCTTC. Translated, it gives CASSWGQGDGGYTF.

In its sample, this clonotype was seen many times. CDR3 nucleotides: TGCGCCAGCAGCCAAGAGGCAGGGTACCCCACCGGGGAGCTGTTTTTT. Protein product: CASSQEAGYPTGELFF. V usage is TRBV4-1 and J usage is TRBJ2-2; weak D call: TRBD1 (5 bases). This CDR3 contains 16 residues. CDR1 is MGHRA, CDR2 YSYEKL, per germline. V dropped 0 bases and J dropped 4 bases, with 12 bases sitting between them.

At least ten counts were recorded for this clonotype. The chain links TRBV5-1 to TRBJ2-7; D remains ambiguous. V lost 1 base and J lost 5, with 7 bases in between. Per the germline V gene, CDR1 is SGHRS and CDR2 is YFSETQ. The CDR3 contains 12 residues. The CDR3 bases are TGCGCCAGCAGCTTGTTGGCCCACGAGCAGTACTTC. Amino acid sequence: CASSLLAHEQYF.

This chain uses TRBV3-1 with TRBJ2-1; D possibly corresponds to TRBD1 (5 bases). Trimming stripped 6 bases from V and 3 bases from J, with 21 bases between. This CDR3 spans 17 amino acids. Germline CDR1 LGHDT, CDR2 YNNKEL (reference sequence). The DNA of the CDR3 is TGTGCCAGCAGTGAATACAATCAGGGCACCTTCTACAATGAGCAGTTCTTC. This codes for CASSEYNQGTFYNEQFF.

This clonotype showed up just a few times. The chain is built from TRBV28 and TRBJ1-1; possibly TRBD1 for D (5 bases). This CDR3 is built from 14 residues. V lost 4 bases, J lost 3 bases, and 12 bases lay in between. Germline lookup yields CDR1 MDHEN and CDR2 SYDVKM. As DNA, the CDR3 is TGTGCCAGCAGTTCGCGCAGGGACCACACTGAAGCTTTCTTT. This sequence encodes CASSSRRDHTEAFF.

This clonotype was counted ten times or more. The rearrangement links TRBV10-3 to TRBJ1-1; 7 positions agree with TRBD1. The V segment lost 7 bases and the J segment 4 bases; nucleotides outside the gene matches: 3. Germline lookup yields CDR1 ENHRY and CDR2 SYGVKD. This CDR3 region has 12 residues. Here the CDR3 reads CAITAGGTEAFF. In DNA, the CDR3 is TGTGCCATCACGGCAGGGGGCACTGAAGCTTTCTTT.

The chain is built from TRBV28 and TRBJ2-5; maybe TRBD1 (5 bases). V dropped 6 bases and J dropped 3 bases, with 11 bases sitting between them. Germline V gene data show CDR1 as MDHEN and CDR2 as SYDVKM. The CDR3 runs 13 residues. CDR3 amino acids: CASSQTEEETQYF. Here the CDR3 DNA reads TGTGCCAGCAGCCAGACAGAGGAAGAGACCCAGTACTTC.

This sequence joins TRBV5-1 and TRBJ2-1; tentative D call: TRBD2 (6 bases). The CDR3 is 15 amino acids. The germline CDR1 and CDR2 sequences are SGHRS and YFSETQ. V lost 7 bases to trimming and J lost 7 bases, with 21 bases between them. The CDR3 is CASLSGEFSDNEQFF. The CDR3 DNA reads as TGCGCCAGCCTATCGGGGGAGTTCAGCGATAATGAGCAGTTCTTC. Full variable domain (rest looked up from reference TRBV5-1 and TRBJ2-1): KAGVTQTPRYLIKTRGQQVTLSCSPISGHRSVSWYQQTPGQGLQFLFEYFSETQRNKGNFPGRFSGRQFSNSRSEMNVSTLELGDSALYLCASLSGEFSDNEQFFGPGTRLTVL.

This chain connects TRBV7-2 to TRBJ1-5; possibly TRBD1 for D (6 bases). Between the trimmed V and J ends, which lost 5 bases and 5 bases, there was a span of 19 bases. The CDR3 covers 16 residues. Germline V gene sequence: CDR1 SGHTA, CDR2 FQGNSA. The CDR3 reads CASSPKVGADDQPQHF. The CDR3 DNA is TGTGCCAGCAGCCCCAAGGTGGGGGCGGACGATCAGCCCCAGCATTTT.

The V gene is TRBV27, the J gene TRBJ2-5, with TRBD2 as a possible D gene (5 bases). From germline, CDR1 is MNHEY and CDR2 SMNVEV (reference sequence). Trimming left V 8 bases short and J 5 bases short, with 18 bases between. CDR3 size: 14 residues. CDR3 DNA sequence: TGTGCCAGCGGCACTATAGGCGGGTCGGAGACCCAGTACTTC. Translation: CASGTIGGSETQYF.

This clonotype was counted only a few times. The chain uses TRBV6-6 and TRBJ2-4; D is possibly TRBD1 (6 bases). V was clipped by 10 bases and J by 9 bases, with 19 bases between them. The CDR3 has 13 residues. Germline loops: CDR1 MNHNY, CDR2 SVGAGI (reference sequence). As DNA, the CDR3 is TGTGCCATCGCCCCAGCCAGGGGTACCATTCAGTACTTC. Translated: CAIAPARGTIQYF.

This clonotype came up many times. The CDR3 coding sequence is TGCAGTGTAGCGGGGGCTACCACAGATACGCAGTATTTT. Its protein product is CSVAGATTDTQYF. The rearrangement uses TRBV29-1 and TRBJ2-3; 9 bases fit TRBD2. The CDR3 extends over 13 amino acids. Germline assignment: CDR1 SQVTM and CDR2 ANQGSEA.

In this sample, this clonotype turned up many times. This chain connects TRBV4-1 to TRBJ2-3; TRBD2 matches 9 bases. The germline gives CDR1 MGHRA, CDR2 YSYEKL. V lost 2 bases to trimming and J lost 2 bases; unmatched junction nucleotides: 5. The CDR3 covers 16 residues. CDR3 DNA sequence: TGCGCCAGCAGCCAACGAAGCGGGGGGATCACAGATACGCAGTATTTT. Amino acid sequence: CASSQRSGGITDTQYF.

This clonotype was recorded at least ten times. The V gene is TRBV27, the J gene TRBJ2-1, with D tentatively TRBD2 (5 bases). This CDR3 spans 14 amino acids. Germline V gives CDR1 MNHEY, CDR2 SMNVEV (reference sequence). Trimming stripped 5 bases from V and 2 bases from J, with 10 bases between. In nucleotides, the CDR3 is TGTGCCAGCAGTGGGCTAGCTACCTACAATGAGCAGTTCTTC. Its translation is CASSGLATYNEQFF.

This clonotype came up many times. The chain uses TRBV4-2 and TRBJ2-3, with no clear D. The CDR3 runs 12 residues. Trimming shortened V by 0 bases and J by 5 bases, and 3 bases separated the two germline ends. Germline V gene data show CDR1 as LGHNA and CDR2 as YNFKEQ. The CDR3 region has the DNA TGTGCCAGCAGCCAAGAACGAGATACGCAGTATTTT. It codes for CASSQERDTQYF.

The CDR3 region has the DNA TGTGCCACCAGTGATTTGTCCGGAGGGTATGGCTACACCTTC. Protein: CATSDLSGGYGYTF. This chain connects TRBV24-1 to TRBJ1-2; D uncertain. The CDR3 is 14 amino acids. V dropped 0 bases and J dropped 5 bases, with 9 bases sitting between them. Germline lookup yields CDR1 KGHDR and CDR2 SFDVKD.